This TCR beta chain originates from a study of post-analysis software for immune sequencing data. Prepared libraries of TCR beta cDNA carried unique molecular identifiers. From the PCR reads, TCRdb called clonotypes with MiXCR, one entry per CDR3 protein. The data contain 160,000 or so distinct CDR3 sequences, 30% to 45% of them singletons. From germline, CDR1 is SEHNR and CDR2 FQNEAQ (reference sequence). V shed 5 bases and J 7 bases; nucleotides not matched to a gene: 10. CDR3 length: 16 amino acids. This clonotype appeared a few times. The starting material was blood, obtained after autologous hematopoietic stem cell transplantation. This chain connects TRBV7-9 to TRBJ2-7; TRBD2 matches 14 bases. This TCR derives from a girl aged 10 to 17 with multiple sclerosis. Written as DNA, the CDR3 is TGTGCCAGCAGCCCGAGACTAGCGGGAGGGGCTGGTGAGCAGTACTTC. Translation gives CASSPRLAGGAGEQYF. Variable domain in full (rest from reference TRBV7-9 and TRBJ2-7): DTGVSQNPRHKITKRGQNVTFRCDPISEHNRLYWYRQTLGQGPEFLTYFQNEAQLEKSRLLSDRFSAERPKGSFSTLEIQRTEQGDSAMYLCASSPRLAGGAGEQYFGPGTRLTVT.